This T cell receptor (beta chain) is drawn from a study of human T cells and chemical hapten exposure. Overall study findings and caveats: PT1 expanded TCR numbers tracked positively with patch test score. Alopecia in the donors means their immune response may deviate from healthy people's.

This clonotype was counted many times. Its antigen is undetermined. It was the library that attached unique molecular identifiers to individual cDNA molecules. In TCRdb, the RACE reads were re-called with MiXCR into one record per CDR3 protein. Of some 70,000 distinct CDR3 sequences detected, 9% to 12% appear once; the ten largest clones hold around 6.8%. Between the trimmed V and J ends, which lost 3 bases and 1 base, there was a span of 9 bases. The germline CDR1 and CDR2 sequences are LNHDA and SQIVND (reference sequence). The CDR3 consists of 14 residues. The time point denotes: patch test 2, 6 weeks after DPC sensitization. Treatment meaning: therapeutic diphenylcyclopropenone sensitization with weekly scalp DPC.

V is TRBV19 and J is TRBJ1-1; the D is unclear. The receptor's source is a woman between 45 and 60 years old with alopecia areata. Some clones in this sample may be carry-over from other donors' samples. Here the sequenced sample was whole blood, taken in connection with sensitization to the hapten diphenylcyclopropenone (DPC). CDR3 nucleotide sequence: TGTGCCAGTAGTATGGGTCAGAAGAACACTGAAGCTTTCTTT. Its translation: CASSMGQKNTEAFF.